These 9 T cell receptor beta chains came from one sample sequenced in a study of OX40 agonist ivuxolimab in advanced cancers. Generated by immunoSEQ multiplex PCR, the TCRdb table keeps only in-frame clones and is missing some. The sample has approximately 82,000 clones, about 90% seen once. The specimen comprised CD4+ or CD8+ T cells sorted from blood, sampled in a trial of the OX40 agonist ivuxolimab. These receptors were collected from an adult with an advanced solid tumor such as melanoma, head and neck, liver or kidney cancer.

The CDR3 DNA follows: TGTGCCATCAGACTAGCGGGAGTGGAAGAGCAGTTCTTC. Its translation: CAIRLAGVEEQFF. The gene calls are TRBV10-3 and TRBJ2-1; the match to TRBD2 covers 11 bases. This CDR3 region has 13 residues. V gave up 6 bases and J gave up 10 bases; unmatched junction bases: 5. Germline values: CDR1 ENHRY, CDR2 SYGVKD.

CDR3 in amino acids: CASSVAREEYNEQFF. The CDR3 DNA is TGTGCCAGCAGCGTAGCCCGGGAGGAGTACAATGAGCAGTTCTTC. This chain uses TRBV9 with TRBJ2-1; 7 bases line up with TRBD2. The CDR3 is 15 residues long. CDR1 and CDR2 (germline): SGDLS, YYNGEE. J was trimmed by 4 bases and V by 0 bases; bases with no gene match: 4.

The V and J genes are TRBV18 and TRBJ2-2; 7 bases agree with TRBD1. V shed 5 bases and J 0 bases; nucleotides not matched to a gene: 0. CDR1 and CDR2 (germline): KGHSH, LQKENI. The CDR3 has 14 residues. The CDR3, as DNA: TGTGCCAGCTCAACAGGGGCGAACACCGGGGAGCTGTTTTTT. The encoded protein is CASSTGANTGELFF.

The chain uses TRBV7-8 and TRBJ1-2; TRBD1 is a possible D gene (6 bases). V was cut by 2 bases and J by 6 bases, with 28 bases left in between. The CDR3 has 19 residues. The germline V gene encodes CDR1 SGHVS and CDR2 FQNEAQ. The CDR3 DNA sequence: TGTGCCAGCAGCTTAATGTTGTCGGGGGCACGAGGGGGATTTAATGGCTACACCTTC. As protein: CASSLMLSGARGGFNGYTF.

For the CDR3, the DNA is TGCGCCAGCAGCCGGTTCACAGGAGATACGCAGTATTTT. Amino acids: CASSRFTGDTQYF. This chain joins TRBV5-1 and TRBJ2-3, with D possibly being TRBD1 (5 bases). V was clipped by 4 bases and J by 5 bases, with 11 bases between them. Per the germline V gene, CDR1 is SGHRS and CDR2 is YFSETQ. The CDR3 is 13 amino acids.

The chain has TRBV28 and TRBJ1-2, with 7 bases aligning to TRBD1. Looked up from germline, CDR1 is MDHEN and CDR2 is SYDVKM. The CDR3 runs to 13 residues. The V segment lost 4 bases and the J segment 8 bases; nucleotides outside the gene matches: 7. The CDR3 protein is CASSSTGVGGYTF. The DNA of the CDR3 is TGTGCCAGCAGTTCCACAGGGGTAGGCGGCTACACCTTC.

The rearrangement joins TRBV30 to TRBJ2-3; 9 bases fit TRBD1. V lost 3 bases and J lost 6; bases outside the gene matches: 7. The CDR3 is 14 residues long. CDR1 and CDR2 from the germline V gene are GTSNPN and SVGIG (reference sequence). In nucleotides, the CDR3 is TGTGCCTGGAGCGGGACAGGGACAGGGGATACGCAGTATTTT. This encodes CAWSGTGTGDTQYF.

J is TRBJ2-1 and V is TRBV28; TRBD1 matches 9 bases. Germline CDR1 and CDR2: MDHEN and SYDVKM. The length of the CDR3 is 16 residues. The J segment lost 9 bases and the V segment lost 4 bases, leaving 13 bases of the junction unmatched. CDR3 protein: CASSSQFGTGNSEQFF. The CDR3 DNA follows: TGTGCCAGCAGTTCCCAGTTTGGGACAGGGAACAGTGAGCAGTTCTTC. Supplemented by reference TRBV28 and TRBJ2-1, the full variable domain reads DVKVTQSSRYLVKRTGEKVFLECVQDMDHENMFWYRQDPGLGLRLIYFSYDVKMKEKGDIPEGYSVSREKKERFSLILESASTNQTSMYLCASSSQFGTGNSEQFFGPGTRLTVL.

V is TRBV6-6 and J is TRBJ2-4, with 11 positions matching TRBD1. Trimming cost V 8 bases and J 8 bases; bases outside gene matches: 2. The CDR3 covers 12 residues. Germline V lookup: CDR1 MNHNY, CDR2 SVGAGI (reference sequence). CDR3 protein: CASRDRGDIQYF. The CDR3, as DNA: TGTGCCAGCCGGGACAGGGGGGACATTCAGTACTTC.